This T cell receptor (beta chain) was found in a study of cytomegalovirus exposure and HLA in healthy donors. Study details: Across some 400 genotyped donors, roughly 80% landed in the Caucasian-associated ancestry cluster. Notes on the study in general: Published work reported that the classifier diagnosed cytomegalovirus status with high specificity and sensitivity.

The CDR3 consists of 13 residues. Looked up from germline, CDR1 is SNHLY and CDR2 is FYNNEI. V was clipped by 8 bases and J by 6 bases, with 14 bases between them. As concerns this clone: Antigen specificity is unknown.

With 60 Vbeta and 13 Jbeta primers, the PCR was carried out. Generated by immunoSEQ multiplex PCR, the TCRdb table keeps only in-frame clones and is missing some. The sample lists around 130,000 clones, approximately 68% seen once, with 1.6% in the top ten. This chain joins TRBV2 and TRBJ1-5; possibly TRBD1 for D (5 bases). Sequenced sample: PBMCs. This sequence originates from a man aged 30 to 39 in good health and CMV-seropositive. This CDR3 is CASQTEVRQPQHF. DNA of the CDR3: TGTGCCAGCCAGACAGAAGTCCGTCAGCCCCAGCATTTT.